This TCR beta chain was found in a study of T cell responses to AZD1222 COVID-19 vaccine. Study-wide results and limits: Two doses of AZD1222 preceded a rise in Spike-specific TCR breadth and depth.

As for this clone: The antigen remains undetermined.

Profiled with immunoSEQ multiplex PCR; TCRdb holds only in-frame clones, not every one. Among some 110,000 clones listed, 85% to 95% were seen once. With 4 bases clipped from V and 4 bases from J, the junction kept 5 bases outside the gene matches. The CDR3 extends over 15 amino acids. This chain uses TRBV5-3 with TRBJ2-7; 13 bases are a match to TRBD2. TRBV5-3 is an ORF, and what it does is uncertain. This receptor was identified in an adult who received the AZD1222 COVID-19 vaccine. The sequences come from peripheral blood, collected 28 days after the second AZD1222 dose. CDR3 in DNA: TGTGCCAGAAGCCAGGGGACTAGCGGGAAGTACGAGCAGTACTTC. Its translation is CARSQGTSGKYEQYF.